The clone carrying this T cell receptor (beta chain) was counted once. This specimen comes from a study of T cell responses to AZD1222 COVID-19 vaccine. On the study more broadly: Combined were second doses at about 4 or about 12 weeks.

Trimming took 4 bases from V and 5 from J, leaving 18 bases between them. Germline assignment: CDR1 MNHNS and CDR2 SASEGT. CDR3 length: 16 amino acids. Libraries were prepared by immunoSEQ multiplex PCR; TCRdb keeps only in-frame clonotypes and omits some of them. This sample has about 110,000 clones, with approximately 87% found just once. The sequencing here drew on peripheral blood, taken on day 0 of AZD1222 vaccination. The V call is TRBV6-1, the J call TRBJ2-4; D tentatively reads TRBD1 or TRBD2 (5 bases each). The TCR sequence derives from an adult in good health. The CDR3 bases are TGTGCCAGCAGTGCCCCGAGGGTGCAGGGCCAAAACATTCAGTACTTC. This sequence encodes CASSAPRVQGQNIQYF.